Given below is one TCR beta chain in context. Its specificity is not known. There were only healthy Caucasians among the donors. A universal primer binding site was introduced by template switching. The final cDNA contained unique molecular identifiers. MiXCR, applied by TCRdb to the 5' RACE reads, yields one record per CDR3 protein. The sample lists roughly 250,000 distinct CDR3 sequences; about 14% were seen once. This sample stems from a study of identical twins. Study results and limitations: Insertions were reduced in abundant cord blood beta clonotypes but not in memory repertoires. Twin pairs had excess sharing that was weaker in beta out-of-frame sequences.

CDR1 and CDR2 from the germline V gene are LGHNA and YSLEER. The CDR3 contains 16 residues. The V gene lost 0 bases and the J gene lost 5 bases, with 13 bases spanning the gap. The receptor comes from a woman aged 18-35 years in good health. The chain uses TRBV4-3 and TRBJ2-2; tentatively, D is TRBD2 (7 bases). Specimen: memory (CD45RO+) T cells sorted from blood. CDR3 in DNA: TGCGCCAGCAGCCAAGAGGGGGGGGCCCCTACCGGGGAGCTGTTTTTT. Amino acid sequence: CASSQEGGAPTGELFF.